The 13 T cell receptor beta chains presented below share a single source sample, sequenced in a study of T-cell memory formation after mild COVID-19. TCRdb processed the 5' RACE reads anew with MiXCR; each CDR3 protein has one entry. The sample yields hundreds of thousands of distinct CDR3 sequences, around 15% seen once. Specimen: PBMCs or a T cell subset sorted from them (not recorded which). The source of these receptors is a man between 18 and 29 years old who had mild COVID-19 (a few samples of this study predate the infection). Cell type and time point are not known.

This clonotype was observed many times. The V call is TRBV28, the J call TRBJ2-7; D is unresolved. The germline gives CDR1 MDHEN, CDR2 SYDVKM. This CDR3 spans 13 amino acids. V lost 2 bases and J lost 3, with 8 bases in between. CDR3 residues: CASSLDGNYEQYV. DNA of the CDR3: TGTGCCAGCAGTTTAGACGGAAACTACGAGCAGTACGTC.

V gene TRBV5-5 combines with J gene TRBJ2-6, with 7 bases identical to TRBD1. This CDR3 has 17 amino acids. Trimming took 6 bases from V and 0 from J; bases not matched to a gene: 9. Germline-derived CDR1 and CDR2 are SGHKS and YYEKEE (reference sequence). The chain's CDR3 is CASTHRGSFSGANVLTF. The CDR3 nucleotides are TGTGCCAGCACCCACAGGGGCTCCTTCTCTGGGGCCAACGTCCTGACTTTC.

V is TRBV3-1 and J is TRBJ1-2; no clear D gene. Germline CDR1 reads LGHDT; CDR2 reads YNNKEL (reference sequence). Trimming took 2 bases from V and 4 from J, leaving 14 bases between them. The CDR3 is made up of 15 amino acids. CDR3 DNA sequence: TGTGCCAGCAGCCAATCTACCGGAAAGTCCTATGGCTACACCTTC. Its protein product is CASSQSTGKSYGYTF. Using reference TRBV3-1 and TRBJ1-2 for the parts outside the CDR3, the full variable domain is DTAVSQTPKYLVTQMGNDKSIKCEQNLGHDTMYWYKQDSKKFLKIMFSYNNKELIINETVPNRFSPKSPDKAHLNLHINSLELGDSAVYFCASSQSTGKSYGYTFGSGTRLTVV.

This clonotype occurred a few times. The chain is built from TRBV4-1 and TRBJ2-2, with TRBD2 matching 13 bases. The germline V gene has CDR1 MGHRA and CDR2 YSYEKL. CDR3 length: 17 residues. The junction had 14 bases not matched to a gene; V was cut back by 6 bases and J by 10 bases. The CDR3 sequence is CASSSGLAGVRRKELFF. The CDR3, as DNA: TGCGCCAGCAGTTCCGGACTAGCGGGGGTCAGGCGAAAGGAGCTGTTTTTT.

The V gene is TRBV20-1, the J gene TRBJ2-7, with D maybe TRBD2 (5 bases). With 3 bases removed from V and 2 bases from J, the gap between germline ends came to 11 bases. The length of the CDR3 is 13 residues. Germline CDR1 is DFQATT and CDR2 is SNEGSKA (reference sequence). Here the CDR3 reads CSARPGGAYEQYV. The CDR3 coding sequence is TGCAGTGCTAGGCCAGGAGGAGCCTACGAGCAGTACGTC.

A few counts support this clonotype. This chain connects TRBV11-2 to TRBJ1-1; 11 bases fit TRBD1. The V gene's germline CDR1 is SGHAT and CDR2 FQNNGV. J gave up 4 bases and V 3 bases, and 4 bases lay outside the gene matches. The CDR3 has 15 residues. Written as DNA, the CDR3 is TGTGCCAGCAGCTTTACCGGGACAGGGGGCACTGAAGCTTTCTTT. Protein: CASSFTGTGGTEAFF. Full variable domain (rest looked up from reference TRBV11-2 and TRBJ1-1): EAGVAQSPRYKIIEKRQSVAFWCNPISGHATLYWYQQILGQGPKLLIQFQNNGVVDDSQLPKDRFSAERLKGVDSTLKIQPAKLEDSAVYLCASSFTGTGGTEAFFGQGTRLTVV.

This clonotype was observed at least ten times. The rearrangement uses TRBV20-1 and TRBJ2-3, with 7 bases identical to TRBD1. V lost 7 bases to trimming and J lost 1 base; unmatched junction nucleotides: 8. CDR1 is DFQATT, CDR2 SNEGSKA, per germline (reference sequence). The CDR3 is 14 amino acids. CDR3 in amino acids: CSGAKGARTDTQYF. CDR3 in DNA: TGCAGTGGGGCCAAGGGGGCGCGCACAGATACGCAGTATTTT.

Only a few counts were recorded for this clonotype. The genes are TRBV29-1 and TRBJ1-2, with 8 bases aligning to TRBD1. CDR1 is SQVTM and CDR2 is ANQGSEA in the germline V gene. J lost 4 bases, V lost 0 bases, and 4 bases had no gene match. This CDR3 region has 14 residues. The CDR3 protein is CSVEDAGQAYGYTF. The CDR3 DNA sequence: TGCAGCGTTGAAGATGCGGGACAGGCCTATGGCTACACCTTC.

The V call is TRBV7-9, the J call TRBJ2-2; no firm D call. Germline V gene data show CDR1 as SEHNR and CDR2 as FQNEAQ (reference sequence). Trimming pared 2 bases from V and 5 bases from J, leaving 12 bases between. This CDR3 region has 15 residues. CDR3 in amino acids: CASSLSTLSTGELFF. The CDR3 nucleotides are TGTGCCAGCAGCTTAAGCACACTGTCGACCGGGGAGCTGTTTTTT. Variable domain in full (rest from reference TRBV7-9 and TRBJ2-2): DTGVSQNPRHKITKRGQNVTFRCDPISEHNRLYWYRQTLGQGPEFLTYFQNEAQLEKSRLLSDRFSAERPKGSFSTLEIQRTEQGDSAMYLCASSLSTLSTGELFFGEGSRLTVL.

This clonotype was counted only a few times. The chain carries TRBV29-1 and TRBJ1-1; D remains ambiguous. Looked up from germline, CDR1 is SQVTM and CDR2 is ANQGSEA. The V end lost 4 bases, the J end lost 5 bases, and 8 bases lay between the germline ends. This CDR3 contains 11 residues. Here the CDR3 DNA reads TGCAGCGTTGGCGACGGGACTGAAGCTTTCTTT. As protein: CSVGDGTEAFF.

The CDR3 sequence is CASIGTGAHEQYF. The CDR3 DNA sequence: TGTGCCAGCATCGGGACAGGGGCCCACGAGCAGTACTTC. The chain has TRBV6-5 and TRBJ2-7; 10 nucleotides line up with TRBD1. V trimming: 7 bases; J trimming: 5 bases; junction bases outside the gene matches: 5. Per the germline V gene, CDR1 is MNHEY and CDR2 is SVGAGI. This CDR3 has 13 amino acids.

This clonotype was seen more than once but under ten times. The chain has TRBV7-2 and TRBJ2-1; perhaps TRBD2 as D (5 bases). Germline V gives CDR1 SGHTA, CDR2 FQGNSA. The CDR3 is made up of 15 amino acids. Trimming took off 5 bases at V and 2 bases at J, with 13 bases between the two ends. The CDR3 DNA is TGTGCCAGCAGCCCGAGCCTAGCTGCCTACAATGAGCAGTTCTTC. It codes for CASSPSLAAYNEQFF.

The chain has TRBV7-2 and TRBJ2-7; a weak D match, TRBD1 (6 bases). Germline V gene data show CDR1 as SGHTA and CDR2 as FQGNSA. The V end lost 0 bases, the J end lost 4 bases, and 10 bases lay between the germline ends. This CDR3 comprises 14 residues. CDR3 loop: CASSLALTGYEQYF. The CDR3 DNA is TGTGCCAGCAGCTTAGCCCTGACAGGATACGAGCAGTACTTC.